Listed below are T cell receptor beta chains from one sample, sequenced in a study of yellow fever vaccine responses in identical twins. Using its own MiXCR run on the RT-PCR reads, TCRdb lists one record per CDR3 protein. The sample includes about 1,700 distinct CDR3 sequences, around 90% of them seen just once. Sequenced material: T cells from blood (PBMCs), unsorted or a sorted subset (not recorded which), taken before or after yellow fever vaccination (not recorded which). The receptors were gathered from a woman aged 18-29 years who received the yellow fever vaccine. CDR3s leave out the opening cysteine and the closing phenylalanine or tryptophan. Each record gives: J gene, V gene, D gene, CDR3 protein. D genes are given only for firm matches.

TRBJ2-2	TRBV28	TRBD1	ASTSTGQANTGELF
TRBJ1-6	TRBV14	.	ASSHGPSSPLH
TRBJ2-1	TRBV12-3/TRBV12-4	.	ASSPGLVAHEQF
TRBJ1-2	TRBV10-3	.	AISKAQAWGYT
TRBJ2-7	TRBV4-3	TRBD2	ASSQGLAGAAEQY
TRBJ1-2	TRBV6-5	.	ASSYSIPQYGYT
TRBJ2-7	TRBV28	.	ASSLQSSYEQY
TRBJ2-7	TRBV15	.	ATSRDPYEQY
TRBJ2-6	TRBV10-3	.	AISESAAVSSRANVLT
TRBJ2-1	TRBV6-4	TRBD2	ASRDLAREGEQF
TRBJ1-1	TRBV10-3	TRBD1	AISVRSGGKDTEAF
TRBJ1-1	TRBV10-3	.	AIKQINTEAF
TRBJ2-7	TRBV20-1	.	SARDMRYGYEQY
TRBJ2-7	TRBV5-5	.	ASSHGQGSSYEQY